Listed below are T cell receptor beta chains from one sample, sequenced in a study of cytomegalovirus exposure and HLA in healthy donors. The data were produced by immunoSEQ multiplex PCR, yet TCRdb's version contains in-frame clones alone and is incomplete. The sample lists approximately 110,000 clones, 15% occurring once. The sequenced material came from PBMCs. These receptors were collected from a woman aged 18-30 years in good health and CMV-seronegative. The CDR3 runs from the conserved cysteine through the conserved F or W. The D gene is left open where the match is weak. Clone size is given for some rows only: seen once, a few or many times, or a class if the clone is expanded.

D: .; size: .; J: TRBJ1-1; V: TRBV19; CDR3: CASSPGLYTEAFF; DNA: TGTGCCAGTAGTCCGGGACTATACACTGAAGCTTTCTTT
D: .; size: .; J: TRBJ1-2; V: TRBV7-8; CDR3: CASSPGDWTNYGYTF; DNA: TGTGCCAGCAGCCCCGGGGACTGGACTAACTATGGCTACACCTTC
D: TRBD1; size: few; J: TRBJ1-5; V: TRBV30; CDR3: CAWTRPGGGNQPQHF; DNA: TGTGCCTGGACCAGACCAGGGGGCGGCAATCAGCCCCAGCATTTT
D: .; size: few; J: TRBJ2-2; V: TRBV6-6; CDR3: CASSWDTPNTGELFF; DNA: TGTGCCAGCAGCTGGGACACTCCGAACACCGGGGAGCTGTTTTTT
D: .; size: .; J: TRBJ1-5; V: TRBV9; CDR3: CASSPGGAYNQPQHF; DNA: TGTGCCAGCAGCCCCGGGGGGGCGTACAATCAGCCCCAGCATTTT
D: TRBD1; size: .; J: TRBJ1-2; V: TRBV2; CDR3: CASRLQGAGGYTF; DNA: TGTGCCAGCAGACTACAGGGGGCGGGTGGCTACACCTTC
D: .; size: few; J: TRBJ2-1; V: TRBV10-3; CDR3: CAISEGLHNEQFF; DNA: TGTGCCATCAGTGAGGGGCTCCACAATGAGCAGTTCTTC
D: .; size: few; J: TRBJ2-1; V: TRBV7-8; CDR3: CASSSRDTYNEQFF; DNA: TGTGCCAGCAGCTCCCGGGACACCTACAATGAGCAGTTCTTC
D: .; size: few; J: TRBJ2-7; V: TRBV7-2; CDR3: CASSIEGQTHLHLYEQYF; DNA: TGTGCCAGCAGCATCGAAGGACAGACACATTTACACCTCTACGAGCAGTACTTC
D: .; size: .; J: TRBJ2-2; V: TRBV9; CDR3: CASRGTGWGTGELFF; DNA: TGTGCCAGCAGAGGAACAGGGTGGGGCACCGGGGAGCTGTTTTTT
D: .; size: .; J: TRBJ2-5; V: TRBV29-1; CDR3: CSVGAIQETQYF; DNA: TGCAGCGTGGGGGCTATCCAAGAGACCCAGTACTTC
D: .; size: .; J: TRBJ1-1; V: TRBV5-6; CDR3: CASSFRENTEAFF; DNA: TGTGCCAGCAGCTTTCGAGAGAACACTGAAGCTTTCTTT
D: .; size: .; J: TRBJ1-5; V: TRBV28; CDR3: CASSTDRHLYSNQPQHF; DNA: TGTGCCAGCAGTACAGACAGGCACCTCTATAGCAATCAGCCCCAGCATTTT
D: .; size: .; J: TRBJ2-3; V: TRBV5-4; CDR3: CASSAYRDSSTDTQYF; DNA: TGTGCCAGCAGCGCTTATAGGGACTCTAGCACAGATACGCAGTATTTT
D: TRBD2; size: .; J: TRBJ2-2; V: TRBV30; CDR3: CACRGVIGELFF; DNA: TGTGCCTGTCGGGGGGTAATCGGGGAGCTGTTTTTT
D: TRBD1; size: .; J: TRBJ1-1; V: TRBV7-9; CDR3: CASSLGTGGQEAFF; DNA: TGTGCCAGCAGCTTAGGGACAGGGGGCCAGGAAGCTTTCTTT
D: .; size: .; J: TRBJ1-4; V: TRBV5-1; CDR3: CASSLQAHLNEKLFF; DNA: TGCGCCAGCAGCTTGCAGGCCCACCTTAATGAAAAACTGTTTTTT
D: TRBD2; size: .; J: TRBJ2-1; V: TRBV11-1; CDR3: CASSSRGLAGGLEQFF; DNA: TGTGCCAGCAGCTCTAGGGGACTAGCGGGAGGGCTTGAGCAGTTCTTC
D: TRBD1; size: .; J: TRBJ2-1; V: TRBV10-1; CDR3: CASSGRQGYYNEQFF; DNA: TGCGCCAGCAGTGGGAGACAGGGCTACTACAATGAGCAGTTCTTC
D: TRBD2; size: .; J: TRBJ2-1; V: TRBV10-1; CDR3: CASTAGAGNEQFF; DNA: TGCGCCAGCACCGCGGGAGCAGGGAATGAGCAGTTCTTC
D: .; size: .; J: TRBJ2-7; V: TRBV4-1; CDR3: CASSQRILPRSPFSYEQYF; DNA: TGCGCCAGCAGCCAACGAATACTACCCAGAAGCCCTTTCTCCTACGAGCAGTACTTC
D: .; size: few; J: TRBJ1-1; V: TRBV19; CDR3: CASSMRGFEAFF; DNA: TGTGCCAGTAGTATGAGGGGGTTCGAAGCTTTCTTT
D: .; size: few; J: TRBJ1-3; V: TRBV6-1; CDR3: CASLGTASTIYF; DNA: TGTGCCAGCTTGGGCACCGCAAGCACCATATATTTT
D: TRBD2; size: few; J: TRBJ2-1; V: TRBV5-4; CDR3: CASSLMSSGGYNEQFF; DNA: TGTGCCAGCAGCTTGATGTCTAGCGGGGGGTACAATGAGCAGTTCTTC
D: TRBD2; size: few; J: TRBJ2-2; V: TRBV5-1; CDR3: CASRLAGNTGELFF; DNA: TGCGCCAGCAGGCTAGCGGGGAACACCGGGGAGCTGTTTTTT
D: .; size: .; J: TRBJ2-5; V: TRBV2; CDR3: CASSGGSGWETQYF; DNA: TGTGCCAGCAGTGGCGGGTCGGGGTGGGAGACCCAGTACTTC
D: .; size: .; J: TRBJ1-5; V: TRBV27; CDR3: CASSEDSGSGNQPQHF; DNA: TGTGCCAGCAGTGAGGACAGCGGCTCAGGCAATCAGCCCCAGCATTTT
D: TRBD1; size: few; J: TRBJ2-5; V: TRBV5-1; CDR3: CASSLAIGGAETQYF; DNA: TGCGCCAGCAGCTTGGCCATAGGGGGCGCAGAGACCCAGTACTTC
D: .; size: few; J: TRBJ1-6; V: TRBV30; CDR3: CAWSPFVNSPLHF; DNA: TGTGCCTGGAGTCCCTTCGTTAATTCACCCCTCCACTTT
D: .; size: .; J: TRBJ1-6; V: TRBV5-1; CDR3: CASSSGERANSPLHF; DNA: TGCGCCAGCAGCTCGGGGGAAAGGGCTAATTCACCCCTCCACTTT
D: TRBD1; size: few; J: TRBJ1-2; V: TRBV9; CDR3: CASSKDRFNYGYTF; DNA: TGTGCCAGCAGCAAGGACAGGTTTAACTATGGCTACACCTTC
D: .; size: .; J: TRBJ2-1; V: TRBV19; CDR3: CASSRPGRRSSYNEQFF; DNA: TGTGCCAGTAGCCGCCCCGGTAGGCGGAGCTCCTACAATGAGCAGTTCTTC
D: .; size: few; J: TRBJ1-3; V: TRBV19; CDR3: CASSEAFSGNTIYF; DNA: TGTGCCAGTAGTGAAGCCTTCTCTGGAAACACCATATATTTT
D: .; size: .; J: TRBJ1-3; V: TRBV6-1; CDR3: CASSARQASSGNTIYF; DNA: TGTGCCAGCAGTGCCAGACAGGCAAGCTCTGGAAACACCATATATTTT
D: .; size: .; J: TRBJ2-6; V: TRBV6-6; CDR3: CAGRGTGANVLTF; DNA: TGTGCCGGTCGGGGAACAGGGGCCAACGTCCTGACTTTC
D: .; size: .; J: TRBJ2-7; V: TRBV27; CDR3: CASSLSGTRTYEQYF; DNA: TGTGCCAGCAGTTTATCGGGGACTCGGACCTACGAGCAGTACTTC
D: .; size: .; J: TRBJ2-7; V: TRBV28; CDR3: CASSSPRSYEQYF; DNA: TGTGCCAGCAGTTCCCCCCGGAGTTACGAGCAGTACTTC
D: .; size: .; J: TRBJ1-1; V: TRBV28; CDR3: CASISGQLDWNTEAFF; DNA: TGTGCCAGCATAAGCGGACAGTTGGATTGGAACACTGAAGCTTTCTTT
D: TRBD1; size: .; J: TRBJ2-1; V: TRBV19; CDR3: CASSLRPTGVAYNEQFF; DNA: TGTGCCAGTAGTTTACGTCCCACAGGGGTAGCCTACAATGAGCAGTTCTTC
D: TRBD1; size: few; J: TRBJ1-6; V: TRBV6-5; CDR3: CASSRDRNSPLHF; DNA: TGTGCCAGCAGTAGGGACAGAAATTCACCCCTCCACTTT
D: TRBD1; size: few; J: TRBJ1-5; V: TRBV7-7; CDR3: CASSGGNPGGLDGQPQHF; DNA: TGTGCTAGCAGCGGCGGGAACCCAGGGGGCCTCGATGGTCAGCCCCAGCATTTT